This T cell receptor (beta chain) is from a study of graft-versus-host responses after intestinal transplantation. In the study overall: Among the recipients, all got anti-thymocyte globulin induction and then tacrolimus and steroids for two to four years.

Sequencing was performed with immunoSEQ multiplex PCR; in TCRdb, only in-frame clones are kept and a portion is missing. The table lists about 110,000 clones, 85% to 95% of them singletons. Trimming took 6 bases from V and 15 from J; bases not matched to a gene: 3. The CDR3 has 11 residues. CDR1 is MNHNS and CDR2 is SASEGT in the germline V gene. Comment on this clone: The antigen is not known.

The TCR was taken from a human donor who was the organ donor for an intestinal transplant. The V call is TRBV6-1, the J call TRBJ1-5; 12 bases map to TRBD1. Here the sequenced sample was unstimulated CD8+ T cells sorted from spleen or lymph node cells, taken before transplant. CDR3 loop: CASSRDRGRHF. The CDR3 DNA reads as TGTGCCAGCAGCCGGGACAGGGGGCGGCATTTT.